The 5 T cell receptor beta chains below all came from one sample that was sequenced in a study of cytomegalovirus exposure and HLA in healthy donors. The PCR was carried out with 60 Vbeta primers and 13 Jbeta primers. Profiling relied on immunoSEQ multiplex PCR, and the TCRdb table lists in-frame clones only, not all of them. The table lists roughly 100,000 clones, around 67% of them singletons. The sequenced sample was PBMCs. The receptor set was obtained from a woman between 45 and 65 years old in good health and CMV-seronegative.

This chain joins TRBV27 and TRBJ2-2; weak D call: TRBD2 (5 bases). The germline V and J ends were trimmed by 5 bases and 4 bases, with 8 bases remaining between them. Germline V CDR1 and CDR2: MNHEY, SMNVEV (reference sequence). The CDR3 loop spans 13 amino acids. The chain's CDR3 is CASSTSATGELFF. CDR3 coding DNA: TGTGCCAGCAGTACTAGTGCCACCGGGGAGCTGTTTTTT.

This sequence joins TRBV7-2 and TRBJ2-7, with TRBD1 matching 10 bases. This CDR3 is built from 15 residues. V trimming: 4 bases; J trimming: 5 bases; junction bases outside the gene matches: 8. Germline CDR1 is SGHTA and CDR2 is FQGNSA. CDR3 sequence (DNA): TGTGCCAGCAGCTCACCGGGACAGGGGCTCCACGAGCAGTACTTC. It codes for CASSSPGQGLHEQYF. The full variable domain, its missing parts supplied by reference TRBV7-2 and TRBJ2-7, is GAGVSQSPSNKVTEKGKDVELRCDPISGHTALYWYRQSLGQGLEFLIYFQGNSAPDKSGLPSDRFSAERTGGSVSTLTIQRTQQEDSAVYLCASSSPGQGLHEQYFGPGTRLTVT.

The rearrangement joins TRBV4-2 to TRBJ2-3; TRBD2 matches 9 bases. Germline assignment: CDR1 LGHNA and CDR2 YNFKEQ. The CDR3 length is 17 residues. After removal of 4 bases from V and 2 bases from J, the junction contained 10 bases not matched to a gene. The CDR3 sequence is CASSRNPSSGITDTQYF. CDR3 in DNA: TGTGCCAGCAGCCGTAACCCCTCTAGCGGGATCACAGATACGCAGTATTTT.

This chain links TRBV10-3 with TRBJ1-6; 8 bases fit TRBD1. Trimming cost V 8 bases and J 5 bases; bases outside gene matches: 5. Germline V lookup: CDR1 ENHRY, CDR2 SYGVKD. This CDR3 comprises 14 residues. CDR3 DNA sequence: TGTGCCATCGCCAGGGGGCAAAATAATTCACCCCTCCACTTT. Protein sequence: CAIARGQNNSPLHF.

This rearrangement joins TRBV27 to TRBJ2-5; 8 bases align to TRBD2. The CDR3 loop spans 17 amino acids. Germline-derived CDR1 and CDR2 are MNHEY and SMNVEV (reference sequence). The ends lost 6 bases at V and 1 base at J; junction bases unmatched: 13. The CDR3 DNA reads TGTGCCAGCAGCCCCGGTTTGGCTAGCGGGCTCCAAGAGACCCAGTACTTC. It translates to CASSPGLASGLQETQYF.